These T cell receptor beta chains were read from a single sample in a study of regulatory T cells in long-lasting Graves disease. TCRdb re-analysed the multiplex PCR reads in MiXCR, keeping a single row per CDR3 protein. The sample includes approximately 470,000 distinct CDR3 sequences, 15% to 20% of them seen just once. This sample was shared with a second study, whose subject was T cells in Graves' hyperthyroidism and ophthalmopathy.

Sequences were derived from peripheral blood mononuclear cells (PBMCs), sampled at new diagnosis, from a patient treated with antithyroid drugs. All receptors derive from a man in his forties with Graves disease. The CDR3 runs from the conserved cysteine through the conserved F or W. The order of the fields is CDR3 length, clone size, J gene, V gene, D gene, CDR3 protein, CDR3 DNA. D genes are given only for firm matches. Clone sizes are given selectively: once, few, many, or a class where the clone is expanded.

len: 13
abundance: NA
j_gene: TRBJ1-5
v_gene: TRBV6-2/TRBV6-3
d_gene: NA
CDR3aa: CASSYLQGQPQHF
CDR3nt: TGTGCCAGCAGTTACCTACAGGGACAGCCCCAGCATTTT

len: 13
abundance: many
j_gene: TRBJ2-7
v_gene: TRBV12-3/TRBV12-4
d_gene: NA
CDR3aa: CASSLVDSYEQYF
CDR3nt: TGTGCCAGCAGTTTAGTGGACAGCTACGAGCAGTACTTC

len: 13
abundance: few
j_gene: TRBJ2-2
v_gene: TRBV19
d_gene: NA
CDR3aa: CASSAGETGELFF
CDR3nt: TGTGCCAGTAGTGCAGGGGAGACCGGGGAGCTGTTTTTT

len: 15
abundance: NA
j_gene: TRBJ2-1
v_gene: TRBV7-9
d_gene: TRBD2
CDR3aa: CASRGRTSARGEQFF
CDR3nt: TGTGCCAGCCGGGGGCGGACTAGCGCGAGAGGCGAGCAGTTCTTC

len: 16
abundance: NA
j_gene: TRBJ2-3
v_gene: TRBV4-2
d_gene: NA
CDR3aa: CASSHIGRVRTDTQYF
CDR3nt: TGTGCCAGCAGCCATATCGGCAGGGTCCGCACAGATACGCAGTATTTT

len: 15
abundance: many
j_gene: TRBJ2-1
v_gene: TRBV5-1
d_gene: NA
CDR3aa: CASSLLGQPSNEQFF
CDR3nt: TGCGCCAGCAGCTTGTTAGGACAGCCTAGCAATGAGCAGTTCTTC

len: 15
abundance: NA
j_gene: TRBJ2-2
v_gene: TRBV12-3/TRBV12-4
d_gene: NA
CDR3aa: CASSLAGRSTGELFF
CDR3nt: TGTGCCAGCAGTTTAGCGGGGCGATCAACCGGGGAGCTGTTTTTT

len: 14
abundance: many
j_gene: TRBJ2-1
v_gene: TRBV2
d_gene: NA
CDR3aa: CASERTANYNEQFF
CDR3nt: TGTGCCAGCGAACGGACAGCAAACTACAATGAGCAGTTCTTC

len: 13
abundance: NA
j_gene: TRBJ1-1
v_gene: TRBV19
d_gene: TRBD1
CDR3aa: CASSTGQGTKAFF
CDR3nt: TGTGCCAGTAGTACGGGACAGGGCACTAAAGCTTTCTTT

len: 14
abundance: many
j_gene: TRBJ2-2
v_gene: TRBV5-1
d_gene: NA
CDR3aa: CASSAESVPGELFF
CDR3nt: TGCGCCAGCAGCGCGGAATCGGTTCCCGGGGAGCTGTTTTTT

len: 12
abundance: many
j_gene: TRBJ2-1
v_gene: TRBV28
d_gene: NA
CDR3aa: CASTGIYNEQFF
CDR3nt: TGTGCCAGCACCGGGATTTACAATGAGCAGTTCTTC

len: 17
abundance: many
j_gene: TRBJ2-2
v_gene: TRBV7-3
d_gene: TRBD2
CDR3aa: CASSLGTSGGNTGELFF
CDR3nt: TGTGCCAGCAGCTTAGGGACTAGCGGAGGGAACACCGGGGAGCTGTTTTTT

len: 14
abundance: few
j_gene: TRBJ2-7
v_gene: TRBV12-3/TRBV12-4
d_gene: NA
CDR3aa: CASTRRAEHGEQYF
CDR3nt: TGTGCCAGCACCCGCCGCGCGGAGCACGGTGAGCAGTACTTC